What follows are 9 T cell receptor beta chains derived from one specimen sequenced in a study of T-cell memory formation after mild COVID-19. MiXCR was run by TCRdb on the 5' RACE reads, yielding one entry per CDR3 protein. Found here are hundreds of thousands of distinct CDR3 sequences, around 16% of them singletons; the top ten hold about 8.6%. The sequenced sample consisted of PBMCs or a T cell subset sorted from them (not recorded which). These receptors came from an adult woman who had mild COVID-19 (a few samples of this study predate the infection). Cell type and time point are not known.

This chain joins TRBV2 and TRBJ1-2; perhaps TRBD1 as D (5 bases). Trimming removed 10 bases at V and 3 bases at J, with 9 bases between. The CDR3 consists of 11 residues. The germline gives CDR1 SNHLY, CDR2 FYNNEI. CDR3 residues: CATPRDYGYTF. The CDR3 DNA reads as TGTGCCACCCCCAGGGACTATGGCTACACCTTC.

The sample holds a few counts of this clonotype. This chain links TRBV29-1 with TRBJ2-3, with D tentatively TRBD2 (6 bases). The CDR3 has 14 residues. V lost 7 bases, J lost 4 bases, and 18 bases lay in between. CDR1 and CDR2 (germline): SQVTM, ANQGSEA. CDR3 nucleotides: TGCAGCGGGGGAAGAGCGGGCGGCCCAGATACGCAGTATTTT. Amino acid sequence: CSGGRAGGPDTQYF.

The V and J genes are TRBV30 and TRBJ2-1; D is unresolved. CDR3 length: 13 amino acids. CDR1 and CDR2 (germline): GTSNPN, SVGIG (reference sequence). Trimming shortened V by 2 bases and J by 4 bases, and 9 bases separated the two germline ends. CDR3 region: CAWSPTAYNEQFF. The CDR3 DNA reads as TGTGCCTGGAGTCCTACAGCGTACAATGAGCAGTTCTTC.

The CDR3 nucleotides read TGTGCCAGCAGCTTTCCATCGCGGGGCTTCTATGGCTACACCTTC. Its translation is CASSFPSRGFYGYTF. The J gene is TRBJ1-2, the V gene TRBV5-6; D perhaps matches TRBD1 (5 bases). CDR3 size: 15 residues. From germline, CDR1 is SGHDT and CDR2 YYEEEE. V lost 2 bases, J lost 4 bases, and 15 bases lay in between.

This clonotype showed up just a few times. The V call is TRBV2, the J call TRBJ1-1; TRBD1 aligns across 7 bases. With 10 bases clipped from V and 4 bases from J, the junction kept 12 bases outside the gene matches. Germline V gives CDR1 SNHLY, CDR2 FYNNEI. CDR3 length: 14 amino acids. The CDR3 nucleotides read TGTGCCACCCGGGACAGTTGGTTGGGCACTGAAGCTTTCTTT. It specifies CATRDSWLGTEAFF.

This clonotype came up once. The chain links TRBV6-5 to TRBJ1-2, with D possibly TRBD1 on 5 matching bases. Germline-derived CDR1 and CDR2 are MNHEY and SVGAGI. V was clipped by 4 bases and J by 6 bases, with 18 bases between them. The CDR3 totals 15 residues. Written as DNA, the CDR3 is TGTGCCAGCAGTTCTCCGGGAAGGGGAACGGATGGCTACACCTTC. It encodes CASSSPGRGTDGYTF.

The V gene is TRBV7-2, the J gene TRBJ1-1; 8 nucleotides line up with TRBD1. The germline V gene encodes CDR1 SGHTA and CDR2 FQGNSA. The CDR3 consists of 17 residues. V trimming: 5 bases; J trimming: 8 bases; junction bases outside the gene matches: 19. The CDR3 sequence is CASSDGQGPGRHTEAFF. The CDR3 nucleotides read TGTGCCAGCAGCGACGGACAGGGACCAGGTCGTCATACAGAAGCTTTCTTT.

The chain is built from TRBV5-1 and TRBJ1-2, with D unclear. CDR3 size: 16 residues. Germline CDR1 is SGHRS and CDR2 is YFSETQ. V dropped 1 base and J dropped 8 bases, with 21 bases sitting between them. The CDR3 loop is CASSLSESPVSPGYTF. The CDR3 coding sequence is TGCGCCAGCAGCTTGTCGGAGTCTCCCGTAAGTCCCGGCTACACCTTC.

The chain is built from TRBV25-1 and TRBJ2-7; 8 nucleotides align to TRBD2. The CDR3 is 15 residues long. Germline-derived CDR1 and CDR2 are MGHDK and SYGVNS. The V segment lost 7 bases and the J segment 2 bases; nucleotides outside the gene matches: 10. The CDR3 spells CASTYGAGLAYEQYF. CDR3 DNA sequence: TGTGCCAGCACTTATGGGGCGGGACTAGCCTACGAGCAGTACTTC.